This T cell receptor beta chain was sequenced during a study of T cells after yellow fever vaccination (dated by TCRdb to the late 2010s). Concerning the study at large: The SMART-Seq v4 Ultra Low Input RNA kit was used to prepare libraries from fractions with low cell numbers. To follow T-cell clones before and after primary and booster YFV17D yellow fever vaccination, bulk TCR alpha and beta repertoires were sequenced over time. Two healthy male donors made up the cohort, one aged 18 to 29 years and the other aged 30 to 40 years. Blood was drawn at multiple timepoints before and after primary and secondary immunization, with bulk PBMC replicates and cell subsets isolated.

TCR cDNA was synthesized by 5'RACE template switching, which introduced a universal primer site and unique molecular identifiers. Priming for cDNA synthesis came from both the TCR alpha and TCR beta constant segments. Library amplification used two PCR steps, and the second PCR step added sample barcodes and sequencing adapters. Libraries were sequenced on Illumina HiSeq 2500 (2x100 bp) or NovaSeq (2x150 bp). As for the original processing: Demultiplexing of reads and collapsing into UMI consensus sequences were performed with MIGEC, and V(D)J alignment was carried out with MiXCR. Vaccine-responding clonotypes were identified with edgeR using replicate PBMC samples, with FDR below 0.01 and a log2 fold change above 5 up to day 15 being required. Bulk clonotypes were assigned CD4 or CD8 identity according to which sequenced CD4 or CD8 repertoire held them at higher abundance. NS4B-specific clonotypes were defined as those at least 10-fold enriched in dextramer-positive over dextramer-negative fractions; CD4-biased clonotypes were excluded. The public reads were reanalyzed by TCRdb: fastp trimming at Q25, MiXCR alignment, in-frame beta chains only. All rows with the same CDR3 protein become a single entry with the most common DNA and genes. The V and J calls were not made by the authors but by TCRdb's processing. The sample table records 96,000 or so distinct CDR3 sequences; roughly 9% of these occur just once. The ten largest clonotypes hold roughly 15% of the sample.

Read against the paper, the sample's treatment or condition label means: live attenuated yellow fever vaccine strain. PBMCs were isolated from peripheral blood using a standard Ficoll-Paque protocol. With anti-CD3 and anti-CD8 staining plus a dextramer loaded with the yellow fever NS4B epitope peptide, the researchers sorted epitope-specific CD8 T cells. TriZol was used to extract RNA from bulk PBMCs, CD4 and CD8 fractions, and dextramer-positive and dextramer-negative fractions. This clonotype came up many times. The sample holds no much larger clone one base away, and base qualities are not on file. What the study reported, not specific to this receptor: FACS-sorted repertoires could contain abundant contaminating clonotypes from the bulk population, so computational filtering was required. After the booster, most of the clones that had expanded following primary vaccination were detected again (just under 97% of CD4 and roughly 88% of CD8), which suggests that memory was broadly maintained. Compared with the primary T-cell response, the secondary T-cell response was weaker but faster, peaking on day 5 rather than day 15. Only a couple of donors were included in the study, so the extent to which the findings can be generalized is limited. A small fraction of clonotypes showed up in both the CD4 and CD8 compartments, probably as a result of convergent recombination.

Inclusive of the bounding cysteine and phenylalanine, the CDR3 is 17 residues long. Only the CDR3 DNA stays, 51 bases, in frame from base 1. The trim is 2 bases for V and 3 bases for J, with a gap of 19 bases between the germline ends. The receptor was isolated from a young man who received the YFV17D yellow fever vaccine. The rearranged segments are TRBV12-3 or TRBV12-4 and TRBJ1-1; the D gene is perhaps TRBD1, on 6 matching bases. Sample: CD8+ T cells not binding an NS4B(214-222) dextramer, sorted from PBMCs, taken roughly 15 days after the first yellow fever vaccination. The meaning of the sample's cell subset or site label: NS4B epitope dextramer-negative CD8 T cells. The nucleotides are TGTGCCAGCAGTTTATTTTTCGGGGGCCCTGGGGACACTGAAGCTTTCTTT. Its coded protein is CASSLFFGGPGDTEAFF.